This TCR beta chain was obtained from a study of T cell responses to AZD1222 COVID-19 vaccine. TCRdb's copy holds only in-frame clones and misses some; the assay was immunoSEQ multiplex PCR. The repertoire holds under 110,000 clones, with 80% to 90% as singletons. The study's findings and limits: Elevations in Spike-specific TCR breadth and depth followed administration of two AZD1222 doses. Recipients of AZD1222 seropositive at baseline numbered only 5 or 6. Spike regions recognized by vaccine-associated CD4 TCRs spanned the protein, led by 160-218 and 743-854.

To note about this clone: The antigen is not known.

Second doses at about 4 or about 12 weeks were pooled. The receptor comes from an adult who received the AZD1222 COVID-19 vaccine. The source was peripheral blood, collected 28 days after the second AZD1222 dose.

In nucleotides, the CDR3 is TGTGCCACCAGTGCAAGGGGGTTAGCTGAAGCTTTCTTT. Protein product: CATSARGLAEAFF. The chain employs TRBV24-1 and TRBJ1-1; possible D gene TRBD1, 6 bases. CDR1 KGHDR and CDR2 SFDVKD come from the germline V gene. Trimming stripped 5 bases from V and 6 bases from J, with 12 bases between. The CDR3 is 13 residues long.